This T cell receptor beta chain was identified during a study of vaccination and CD4 T cells after COVID-19. Turning to the study itself: The control cultures got either a CEFX pool, an HIV-1 Nef pool, or no peptide at all. Study-wide findings and caveats: Convalescent patients had a median around 90% of reactive clones appearing only post-vaccination.

Germline-derived CDR1 and CDR2 are SGHRS and YFSETQ. The trim removed 4 bases at V and 4 bases at J, leaving 7 bases unmatched. CDR3 size: 16 residues. As for treatment: approximately nine-day PBMC culture with coronavirus spike peptide pools or control peptides (ViraFEST assay). Cultured CD4+ T-cell DNA underwent Oncomine TCR Beta short-read sequencing. TCRdb independently ran MiXCR on the PCR reads; one entry per CDR3 protein. The data hold roughly 14,000 distinct CDR3 sequences, with about 39% observed a single time. In the case of this clonotype: What it binds is not known.

This TCR was recovered from a human donor who had recovered from COVID-19. The sample in question was CD4+ T cells from blood, cultured in vitro, obtained before SARS-CoV-2 vaccination. The rearrangement uses TRBV5-1 and TRBJ2-3; 12 bases are a match to TRBD2. The CDR3: CASSQLTSGSSDTQYF. The CDR3 nucleotides read TGCGCCAGCAGCCAACTGACTAGCGGGAGTTCAGATACGCAGTATTTT.